This T cell receptor (beta chain) derives from a study of T cells after posttransplantation cyclophosphamide. Study-wide points: Skin or GI-infiltrating T cells shared few TRB sequences with blood. Donor-recipient repertoire similarity was low at 1-2 months, rising over year one.

Clones were sequenced by immunoSEQ multiplex PCR, and TCRdb holds only the in-frame ones, with some missing. The table records roughly 21,000 clones, approximately 98% of them present only once. As for this clone: Antigen unknown.

The CDR3 totals 13 residues. Germline CDR1 PRHDT, CDR2 FYEKMQ (reference sequence). V was pared by 0 bases and J by 7 bases, with 7 bases between. The receptor's source is a man between 35 and 55 years old in good health, CMV-negative, and a related stem cell transplant donor. This chain links TRBV13 with TRBJ1-5; unclear D gene. The sample was naive CD8+ T cells sorted from PBMCs. CDR3 in amino acids: CASSLGQLQPQHF. The CDR3 nucleotides are TGTGCCAGCAGCTTAGGACAGCTCCAGCCCCAGCATTTT.